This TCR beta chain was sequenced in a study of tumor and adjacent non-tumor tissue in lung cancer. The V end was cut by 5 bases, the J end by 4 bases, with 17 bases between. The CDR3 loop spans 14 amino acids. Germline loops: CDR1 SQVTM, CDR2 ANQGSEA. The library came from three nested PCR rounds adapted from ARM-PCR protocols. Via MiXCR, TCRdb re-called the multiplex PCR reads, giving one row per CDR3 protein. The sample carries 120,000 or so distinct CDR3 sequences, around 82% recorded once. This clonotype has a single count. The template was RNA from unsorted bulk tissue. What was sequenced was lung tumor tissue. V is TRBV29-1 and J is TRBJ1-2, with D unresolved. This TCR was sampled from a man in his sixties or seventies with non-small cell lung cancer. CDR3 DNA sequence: TGCAGCGTTCCAGCAGAGGCATTAACCTATGGCTACACCTTC. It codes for CSVPAEALTYGYTF.